This T cell receptor (beta chain) derives from a study of OX40 agonist ivuxolimab in advanced cancers. In the study overall: The diagnoses of dose-escalation patients were hepatocellular carcinoma, melanoma, renal cell or head and neck cancer.

The CDR3 extends over 13 amino acids. Germline trimming cut 4 bases from V and 6 bases from J; bases unmatched to any gene: 7. Looked up from germline, CDR1 is SGHRS and CDR2 is YFSETQ. Method: immunoSEQ multiplex PCR; TCRdb's copy keeps in-frame clones and lacks some. The data contain approximately 100,000 clones, 90% of them singletons. J is TRBJ2-7 and V is TRBV5-1; TRBD1 agrees at 7 bases. The source material was CD4+ or CD8+ T cells sorted from blood, sampled in a trial of the OX40 agonist ivuxolimab. The sequence was collected from an adult with an advanced solid tumor such as melanoma, head and neck, liver or kidney cancer. CDR3 bases: TGCGCCAGCAGCAGGGACAGTTCCAGCGAGCAGTACTTC. Translated, it gives CASSRDSSSEQYF.